This record looks at one TCR beta chain sequence and its context. This sample is part of a study of blood T cell repertoires in COVID-19. The CDR3 is made up of 15 amino acids. V gave up 1 base and J gave up 1 base, with 8 bases separating them. Germline CDR1 is SGHKS and CDR2 is YYEKEE (reference sequence). Sequencing was performed with immunoSEQ multiplex PCR; in TCRdb, only in-frame clones are kept and a portion is missing. The sample includes some 100,000 clones, 80% to 90% seen only once; the top ten take under 3.5%. The origin of this receptor is a woman between 50 and 59 years old who had recovered from COVID-19. The specimen was PBMCs or T cells enriched from blood (not recorded which). V gene TRBV5-5 combines with J gene TRBJ2-2, with a possible D match to TRBD1 (5 bases). The CDR3 DNA reads as TGTGCCAGCAGCTTGTTAGGGGTGAACACCGGGGAGCTGTTTTTT. Amino acid sequence: CASSLLGVNTGELFF.